The 24 T cell receptor beta chains presented below share a single source sample, sequenced in a study of CD4 T cells in relation to SARS-CoV-2 and coronaviruses. Sequencing used immunoSEQ multiplex PCR; TCRdb keeps in-frame clones, though not all of them. The data show roughly 25,000 clones, with roughly 74% seen just once and approximately 13% held by the top ten. The unexposed donors gave CD4+ T cells in about 2011-2018, prior to COVID-19. CD4+ T cells were isolated from the cells after about 11 days of culture. Which antigens these TCRs recognize remains unknown. Sequenced: CD4+ T cells from PBMCs, cultured in vitro. These receptors were collected from a human donor in good health.

The chain recombines TRBV18 with TRBJ2-1; possible D gene TRBD1, 5 bases. The V and J ends lost 5 bases and 4 bases respectively, with 15 bases between them. The CDR3 is 15 amino acids. Germline V gene sequence: CDR1 KGHSH, CDR2 LQKENI. The CDR3 coding sequence is TGTGCCAGCTCAAGGACACGGGCGGCATACAATGAGCAGTTCTTC. This sequence encodes CASSRTRAAYNEQFF.

The CDR3 here is CASSQETGANYGYTF. CDR3 nucleotides: TGTGCCAGCAGCCAGGAAACAGGGGCTAACTATGGCTACACCTTC. The chain employs TRBV4-2 and TRBJ1-2, with 7 positions matching TRBD1. CDR3 length equals 15 residues. Germline V gene lookup returns CDR1 LGHNA and CDR2 YNFKEQ. V was pared by 3 bases and J by 0 bases, with 4 bases of the junction left unmatched.

J is TRBJ1-5 and V is TRBV6-5; no clear D gene. V was trimmed by 8 bases and J by 3 bases, leaving 11 bases between them. The CDR3 length is 13 residues. In germline, CDR1 is MNHEY, CDR2 SVGAGI. CDR3 in amino acids: CASSRQNNQPQHF. CDR3 DNA: TGTGCCAGCTCGCGGCAGAACAATCAGCCCCAGCATTTT.

This clone was recorded only once. The rearrangement joins TRBV5-3 to TRBJ2-5; D is uncertain. TRBV5-3 is known as an ORF, though its function is uncertain. The CDR3 consists of 12 residues. V gave up 0 bases and J gave up 5 bases, with 5 bases separating them. The CDR3 sequence: CARSLVRETQYF. CDR3 DNA: TGTGCCAGAAGCTTGGTCAGGGAGACCCAGTACTTC.

The chain employs TRBV5-1 and TRBJ2-3; D unclear. Germline assignment: CDR1 SGHRS and CDR2 YFSETQ. V lost 4 bases and J 4 bases, leaving 16 bases between the germline ends. This CDR3 region has 15 residues. The CDR3 region has the DNA TGCGCCAGCAGCCCTGGCGGCGTCCCATCAGATACGCAGTATTTT. Protein: CASSPGGVPSDTQYF.

This clone was observed a single time. This sequence joins TRBV10-3 and TRBJ2-1; D gene ambiguous. CDR1 and CDR2 (germline): ENHRY, SYGVKD. V gave up 6 bases and J gave up 1 base, with 19 bases separating them. The CDR3 totals 17 residues. The CDR3 DNA sequence: TGTGCCATCAGCAAATATCTGGACGGTACTTCCTACAATGAGCAGTTCTTC. Protein: CAISKYLDGTSYNEQFF.

The chain employs TRBV27 and TRBJ2-7, with D perhaps given as TRBD1 or TRBD2 (5 bases each). CDR1 and CDR2 from the germline V gene are MNHEY and SMNVEV (reference sequence). CDR3 length: 14 residues. Trimming stripped 3 bases from V and 2 bases from J, with 11 bases between. In nucleotides, the CDR3 is TGTGCCAGCAGTTTCCGGGACGGAGCCTACGAGCAGTACTTC. Protein sequence: CASSFRDGAYEQYF.

V usage is TRBV7-8 and J usage is TRBJ2-7, with a tentative D call TRBD2 (6 bases). The CDR3 is made up of 15 amino acids. The germline V gene encodes CDR1 SGHVS and CDR2 FQNEAQ. Trimming stripped 4 bases from V and 3 bases from J, with 16 bases between. The CDR3: CASSSSGGRSYEQYF. The CDR3 DNA reads as TGTGCCAGCAGCTCAAGTGGGGGGAGGAGCTACGAGCAGTACTTC.

This chain connects TRBV28 to TRBJ1-4; unclear D gene. Trimming took 2 bases from V and 6 from J, leaving 4 bases between them. Germline lookup yields CDR1 MDHEN and CDR2 SYDVKM. This CDR3 contains 12 residues. The CDR3 reads CASSLVHEKLFF. CDR3 coding DNA: TGTGCCAGCAGTTTAGTTCATGAAAAACTGTTTTTT. The full variable domain, its missing parts supplied by reference TRBV28 and TRBJ1-4, is DVKVTQSSRYLVKRTGEKVFLECVQDMDHENMFWYRQDPGLGLRLIYFSYDVKMKEKGDIPEGYSVSREKKERFSLILESASTNQTSMYLCASSLVHEKLFFGSGTQLSVL.

This clone occurred a few times. CDR3 protein: CASSSLAGVGEQYF. The CDR3, as DNA: TGTGCCAGCAGCTCCTTAGCGGGAGTGGGGGAGCAGTACTTC. The V call is TRBV5-4, the J call TRBJ2-7; TRBD2 matches 9 bases. V shed 3 bases, J shed 7 bases, and the junction held 8 bases outside the gene matches. CDR3 length: 14 residues. From germline, CDR1 is SGHNT and CDR2 YYREEE (reference sequence).

V is TRBV19 and J is TRBJ1-2; no firm D call. CDR3 length: 14 residues. Per the germline V gene, CDR1 is LNHDA and CDR2 is SQIVND (reference sequence). The V end was cut by 5 bases, the J end by 2 bases, with 12 bases between. CDR3 nucleotide sequence: TGTGCCAGTAGTGTTGTTTCGGCCAACTATGGCTACACCTTC. This encodes CASSVVSANYGYTF.

The CDR3 spells CASSFRTSGRSYNEQFF. DNA of the CDR3: TGTGCCAGCAGCTTCCGGACTAGCGGGAGGTCCTACAATGAGCAGTTCTTC. V and J are TRBV7-8 and TRBJ2-1, with 14 positions matching TRBD2. CDR1 and CDR2 (germline): SGHVS, FQNEAQ. V was clipped by 3 bases and J by 1 base; unmatched bases: 2. This CDR3 comprises 17 residues.

The chain is built from TRBV5-1 and TRBJ2-7; D ambiguous. V was trimmed by 0 bases and J by 4 bases, leaving 11 bases between them. The CDR3 covers 14 residues. The germline CDR1 and CDR2 sequences are SGHRS and YFSETQ. CDR3 sequence: CASSLASMGYEQYF. The CDR3 DNA is TGCGCCAGCAGCTTGGCCAGTATGGGGTACGAGCAGTACTTC.

The chain couples TRBV5-1 to TRBJ1-1; maybe TRBD1 (5 bases). The germline V gene encodes CDR1 SGHRS and CDR2 YFSETQ. V shed 4 bases and J shed 10 bases, with 14 bases lying between them. This CDR3 spans 12 amino acids. CDR3: CASSPGTSVAFF. The CDR3 DNA reads as TGCGCCAGCAGCCCAGGGACGTCGGTAGCTTTCTTT.

As DNA, the CDR3 is TGTGCCACCAGTGATTTCAGGGACACCGGGGAGCTGTTTTTT. This translates into CATSDFRDTGELFF. The chain links TRBV24-1 to TRBJ2-2, with D maybe TRBD1 (5 bases). Trimming shortened V by 1 base and J by 3 bases, and 5 bases separated the two germline ends. The CDR3 totals 14 residues. Germline-derived CDR1 and CDR2 are KGHDR and SFDVKD.

V usage is TRBV11-1 and J usage is TRBJ2-1; TRBD1 aligns across 7 bases. V gave up 5 bases and J gave up 7 bases; unmatched junction bases: 2. Per germline, CDR1 SGHAT and CDR2 FQDESV (reference sequence). There are 12 residues in the CDR3. The CDR3 DNA is TGTGCCAGCAGCCTGACAGGGAATGAGCAGTTCTTC. Its translation is CASSLTGNEQFF.

The rearrangement uses TRBV24-1 and TRBJ2-2; no reliable D call. Germline values: CDR1 KGHDR, CDR2 SFDVKD. V shed 5 bases and J shed 5 bases, with 8 bases lying between them. CDR3 size: 13 residues. CDR3 coding DNA: TGTGCCACCAGTGTATTCGGGACCGGGGAGCTGTTTTTT. Residues: CATSVFGTGELFF.

This clone appeared once. The V gene is TRBV19, the J gene TRBJ2-1; D not resolved. From germline, CDR1 is LNHDA and CDR2 SQIVND (reference sequence). This CDR3 contains 13 residues. Trimming removed 5 bases at V and 12 bases at J, with 17 bases between. CDR3: CASSLNEAGGQFF. Written as DNA, the CDR3 is TGTGCCAGTAGTTTGAATGAGGCCGGTGGGCAGTTCTTC.

This chain joins TRBV5-1 and TRBJ2-2, with D tentatively TRBD2 (5 bases). CDR1 is SGHRS, CDR2 YFSETQ, per germline. V was shortened by 4 bases and J by 4 bases, with 11 bases between the two germline ends. This CDR3 spans 14 amino acids. In nucleotides, the CDR3 is TGCGCCAGCAGCCCGAACGGGGTCACCGGGGAGCTGTTTTTT. Protein: CASSPNGVTGELFF.

This chain links TRBV19 with TRBJ1-1; weak D call: TRBD1 (6 bases). This CDR3 comprises 15 residues. The germline V and J ends were trimmed by 5 bases and 0 bases, with 13 bases remaining between them. Germline CDR1 LNHDA, CDR2 SQIVND (reference sequence). The CDR3 DNA follows: TGTGCCAGTAGTCCCCTAGGACAGTTGAACACTGAAGCTTTCTTT. This translates into CASSPLGQLNTEAFF.

This sequence joins TRBV5-6 and TRBJ2-7; D is unclear. Germline CDR1 reads SGHDT; CDR2 reads YYEEEE. The V and J ends lost 4 bases and 3 bases respectively, with 11 bases between them. There are 13 residues in the CDR3. This CDR3 reads CASSPNWGYEQYF. The CDR3 DNA reads as TGTGCCAGCAGCCCGAATTGGGGCTACGAGCAGTACTTC.

In regard to this clone: Sequence at one end of the junction differs from germline and may be a read error. The rearrangement links TRBV27 to TRBJ2-5; D uncertain. The germline CDR1 and CDR2 sequences are MNHEY and SMNVEV (reference sequence). This CDR3 comprises 14 residues. CDR3 DNA sequence: TGTGCCAGCAGTTTGCTGCCGACCCAAGGGACCCAGTACTTC. It translates to CASSLLPTQGTQYF.

This clone was observed once. This CDR3 is CASSLGLSEAFF. In nucleotides, the CDR3 is TGTGCCAGCAGCTTAGGTCTCAGTGAAGCTTTCTTT. The chain has TRBV11-3 and TRBJ1-1, with D unresolved. Germline CDR1 is SGHNT and CDR2 is YENEEA. The V gene lost 1 base and the J gene lost 7 bases, with 7 bases spanning the gap. The CDR3 length is 12 residues.

The rearrangement joins TRBV28 to TRBJ1-2, with 11 bases identical to TRBD1. Per the germline V gene, CDR1 is MDHEN and CDR2 is SYDVKM. The V segment lost 6 bases and the J segment 8 bases; nucleotides outside the gene matches: 11. The CDR3 runs to 15 residues. CDR3 nucleotide sequence: TGTGCCAGCAGCCGCAGCGGACAGGGGGCAGAAGGCTACACCTTC. Protein: CASSRSGQGAEGYTF.